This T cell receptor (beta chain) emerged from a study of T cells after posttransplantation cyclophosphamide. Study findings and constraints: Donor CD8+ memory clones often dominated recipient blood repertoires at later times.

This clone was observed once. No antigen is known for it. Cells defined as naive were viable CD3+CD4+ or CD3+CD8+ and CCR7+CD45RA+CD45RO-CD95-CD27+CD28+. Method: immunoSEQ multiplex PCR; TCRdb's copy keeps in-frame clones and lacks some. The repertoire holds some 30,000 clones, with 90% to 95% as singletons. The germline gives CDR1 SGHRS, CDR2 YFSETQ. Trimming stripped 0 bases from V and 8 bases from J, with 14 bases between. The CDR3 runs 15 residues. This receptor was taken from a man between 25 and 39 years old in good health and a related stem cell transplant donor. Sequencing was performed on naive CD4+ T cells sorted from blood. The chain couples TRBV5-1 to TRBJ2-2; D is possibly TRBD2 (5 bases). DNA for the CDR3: TGCGCCAGCAGCTTGGCCGGGAAAGAAAATGGGGAGCTGTTTTTT. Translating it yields CASSLAGKENGELFF.